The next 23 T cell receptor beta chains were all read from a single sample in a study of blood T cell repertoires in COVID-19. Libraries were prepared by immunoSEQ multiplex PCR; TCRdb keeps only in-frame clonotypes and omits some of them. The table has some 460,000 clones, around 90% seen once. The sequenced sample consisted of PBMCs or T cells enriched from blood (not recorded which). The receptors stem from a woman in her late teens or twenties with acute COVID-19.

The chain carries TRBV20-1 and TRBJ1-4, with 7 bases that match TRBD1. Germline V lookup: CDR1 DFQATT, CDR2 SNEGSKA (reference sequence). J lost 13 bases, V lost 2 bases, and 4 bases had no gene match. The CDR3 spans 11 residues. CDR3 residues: CSARKGQLLFF. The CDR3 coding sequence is TGCAGTGCTAGAAAGGGACAGTTACTGTTTTTT.

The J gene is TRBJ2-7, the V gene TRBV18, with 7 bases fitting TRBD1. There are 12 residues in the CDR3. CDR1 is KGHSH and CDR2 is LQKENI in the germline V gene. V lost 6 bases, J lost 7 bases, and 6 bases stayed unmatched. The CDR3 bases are TGTGCCAGCTCCAACCCAGGGGGAGAGCAGTACTTC. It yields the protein CASSNPGGEQYF.

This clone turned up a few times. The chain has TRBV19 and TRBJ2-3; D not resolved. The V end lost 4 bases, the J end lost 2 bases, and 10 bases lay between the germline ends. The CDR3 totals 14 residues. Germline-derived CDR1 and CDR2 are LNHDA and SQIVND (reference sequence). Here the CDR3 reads CASSKLSNTDTQYF. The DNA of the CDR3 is TGTGCCAGTAGTAAACTCTCAAACACAGATACGCAGTATTTT.

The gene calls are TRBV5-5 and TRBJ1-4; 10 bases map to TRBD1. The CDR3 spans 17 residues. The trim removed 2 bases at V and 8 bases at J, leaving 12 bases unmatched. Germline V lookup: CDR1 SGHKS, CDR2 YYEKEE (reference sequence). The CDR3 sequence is CASSFESGQGIGEKLFF. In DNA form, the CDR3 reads TGTGCCAGCAGCTTCGAGTCGGGACAGGGGATTGGGGAAAAACTGTTTTTT. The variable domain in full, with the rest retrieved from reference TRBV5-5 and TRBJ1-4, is DAGVTQSPTHLIKTRGQQVTLRCSPISGHKSVSWYQQVLGQGPQFIFQYYEKEERGRGNFPDRFSARQFPNYSSELNVNALLLGDSALYLCASSFESGQGIGEKLFFGSGTQLSVL.

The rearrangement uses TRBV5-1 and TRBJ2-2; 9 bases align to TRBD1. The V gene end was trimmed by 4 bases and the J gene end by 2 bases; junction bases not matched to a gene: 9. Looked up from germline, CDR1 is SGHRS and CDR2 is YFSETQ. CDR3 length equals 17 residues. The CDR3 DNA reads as TGCGCCAGCAGCGTTGGCTGGGGACAGGGCAACACCGGGGAGCTGTTTTTT. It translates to CASSVGWGQGNTGELFF.

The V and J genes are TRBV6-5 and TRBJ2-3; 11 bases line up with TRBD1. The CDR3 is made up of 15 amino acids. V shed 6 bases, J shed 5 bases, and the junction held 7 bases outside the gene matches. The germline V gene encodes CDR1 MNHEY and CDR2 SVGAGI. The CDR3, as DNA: TGTGCCAGCAGGGCGGACAGGGGGCGAGGAGATACGCAGTATTTT. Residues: CASRADRGRGDTQYF.

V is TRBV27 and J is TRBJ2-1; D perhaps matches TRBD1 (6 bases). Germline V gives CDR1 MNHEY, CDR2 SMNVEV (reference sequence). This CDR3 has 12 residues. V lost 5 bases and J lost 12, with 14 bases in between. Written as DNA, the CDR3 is TGTGCCAGCAGTCCCGACAGGACCGGGCAGTTCTTC. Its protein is CASSPDRTGQFF.

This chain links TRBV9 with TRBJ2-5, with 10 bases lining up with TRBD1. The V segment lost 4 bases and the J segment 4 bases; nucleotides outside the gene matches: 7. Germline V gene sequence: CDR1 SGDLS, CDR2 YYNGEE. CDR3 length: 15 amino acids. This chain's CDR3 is CASSSDRGQGETQYF. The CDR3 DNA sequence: TGTGCCAGCAGCTCAGACAGGGGGCAAGGAGAGACCCAGTACTTC.

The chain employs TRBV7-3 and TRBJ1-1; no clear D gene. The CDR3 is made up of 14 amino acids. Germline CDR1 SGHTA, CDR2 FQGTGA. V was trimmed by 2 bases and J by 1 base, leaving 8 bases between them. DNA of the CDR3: TGTGCCAGCAGCTTACGTCAGGCGAACACTGAAGCTTTCTTT. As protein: CASSLRQANTEAFF.

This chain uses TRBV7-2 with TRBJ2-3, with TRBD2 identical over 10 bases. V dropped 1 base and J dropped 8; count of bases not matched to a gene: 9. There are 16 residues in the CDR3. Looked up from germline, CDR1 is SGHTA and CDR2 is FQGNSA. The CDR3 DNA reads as TGTGCCAGCAGCTTAGAGAGCGGGAGGGTCCGCGGTACGCAGTATTTT. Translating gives CASSLESGRVRGTQYF.

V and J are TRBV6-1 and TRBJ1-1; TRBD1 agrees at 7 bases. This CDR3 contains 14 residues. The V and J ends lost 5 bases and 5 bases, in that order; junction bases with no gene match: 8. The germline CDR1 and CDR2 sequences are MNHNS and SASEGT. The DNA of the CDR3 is TGTGCCAGCAGTCCCCGAGCAGGGGGGACTGAAGCTTTCTTT. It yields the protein CASSPRAGGTEAFF.

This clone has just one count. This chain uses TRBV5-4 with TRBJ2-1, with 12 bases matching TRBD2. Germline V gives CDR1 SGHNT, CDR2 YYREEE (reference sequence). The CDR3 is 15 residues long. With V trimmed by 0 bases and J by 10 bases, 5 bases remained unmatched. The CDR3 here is CASSLASGRAKEQFF. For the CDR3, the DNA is TGTGCCAGCAGCTTGGCTAGCGGGAGGGCAAAGGAGCAGTTCTTC.

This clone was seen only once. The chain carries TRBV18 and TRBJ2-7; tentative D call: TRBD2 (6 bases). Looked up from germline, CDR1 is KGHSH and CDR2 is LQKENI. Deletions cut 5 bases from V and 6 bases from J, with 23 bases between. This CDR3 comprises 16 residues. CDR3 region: CASSINRPSREIEQYF. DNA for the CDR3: TGTGCCAGCTCAATAAACCGGCCCTCCCGGGAGATCGAGCAGTACTTC.

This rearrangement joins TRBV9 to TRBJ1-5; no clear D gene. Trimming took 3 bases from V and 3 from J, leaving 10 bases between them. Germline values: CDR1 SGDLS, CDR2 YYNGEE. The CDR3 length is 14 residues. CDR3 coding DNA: TGTGCCAGCAGCGCCGGTTCTTCCAATCAGCCCCAGCATTTT. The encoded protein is CASSAGSSNQPQHF.

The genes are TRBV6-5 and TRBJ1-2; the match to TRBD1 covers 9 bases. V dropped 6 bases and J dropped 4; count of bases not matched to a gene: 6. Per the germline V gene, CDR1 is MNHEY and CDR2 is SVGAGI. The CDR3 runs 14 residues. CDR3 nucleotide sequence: TGTGCCAGCAGGAAAACAGGGGGCCTCTATGGCTACACCTTC. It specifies CASRKTGGLYGYTF.

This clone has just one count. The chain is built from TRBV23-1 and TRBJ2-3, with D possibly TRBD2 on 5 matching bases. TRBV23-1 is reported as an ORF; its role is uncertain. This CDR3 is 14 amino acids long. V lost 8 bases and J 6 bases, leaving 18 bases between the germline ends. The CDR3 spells CASYQIRRVDTQYF. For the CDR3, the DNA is TGCGCCAGCTACCAAATTCGGCGGGTGGATACGCAGTATTTT.

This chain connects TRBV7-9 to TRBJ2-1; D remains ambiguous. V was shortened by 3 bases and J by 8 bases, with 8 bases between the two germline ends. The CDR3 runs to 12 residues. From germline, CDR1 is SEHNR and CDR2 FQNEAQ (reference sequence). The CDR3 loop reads CASSFIVDEQFF. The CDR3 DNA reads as TGTGCCAGCAGCTTCATAGTAGATGAGCAGTTCTTC.

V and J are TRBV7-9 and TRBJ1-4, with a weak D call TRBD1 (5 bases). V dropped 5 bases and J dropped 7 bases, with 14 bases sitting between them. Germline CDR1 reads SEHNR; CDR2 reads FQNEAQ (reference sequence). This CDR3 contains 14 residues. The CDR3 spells CASSATSGGEKLFF. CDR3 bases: TGTGCCAGCAGCGCGACGTCCGGGGGTGAAAAACTGTTTTTT.

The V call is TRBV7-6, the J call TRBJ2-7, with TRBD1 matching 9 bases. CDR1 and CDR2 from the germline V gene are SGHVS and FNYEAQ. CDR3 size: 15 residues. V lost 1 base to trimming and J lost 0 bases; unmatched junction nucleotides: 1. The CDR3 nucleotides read TGTGCCAGCAGCTTAGGGGGACAGGGCTCCTACGAGCAGTACTTC. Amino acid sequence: CASSLGGQGSYEQYF.

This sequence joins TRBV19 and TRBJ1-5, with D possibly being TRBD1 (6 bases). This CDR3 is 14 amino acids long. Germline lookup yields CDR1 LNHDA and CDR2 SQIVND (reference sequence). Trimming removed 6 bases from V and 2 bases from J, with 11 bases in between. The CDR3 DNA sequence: TGTGCCAGTAGCGACTCAGGGGGCAATCAGCCCCAGCATTTT. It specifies CASSDSGGNQPQHF.

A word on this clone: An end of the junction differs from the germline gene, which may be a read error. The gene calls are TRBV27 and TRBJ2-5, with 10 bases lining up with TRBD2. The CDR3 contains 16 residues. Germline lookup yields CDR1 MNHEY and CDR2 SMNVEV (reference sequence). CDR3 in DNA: TGTGCCAGCAGTTTAGGAATAGCGGGGGGCGGGGAGACCCAATACTTC. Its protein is CASSLGIAGGGETQYF.

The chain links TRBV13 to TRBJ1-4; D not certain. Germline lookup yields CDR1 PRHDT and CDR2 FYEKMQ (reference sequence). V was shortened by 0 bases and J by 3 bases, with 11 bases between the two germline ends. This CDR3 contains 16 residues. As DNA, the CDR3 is TGTGCCAGCAGCTTAGGCCAGTATTCGTCTAATGAAAAACTGTTTTTT. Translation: CASSLGQYSSNEKLFF.

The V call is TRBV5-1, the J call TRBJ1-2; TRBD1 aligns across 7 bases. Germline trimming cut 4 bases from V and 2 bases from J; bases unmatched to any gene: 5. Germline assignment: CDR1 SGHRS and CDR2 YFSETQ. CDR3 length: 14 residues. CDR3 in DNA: TGCGCCAGCAGCACTGGGACAGTCAACTATGGCTACACCTTC. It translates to CASSTGTVNYGYTF. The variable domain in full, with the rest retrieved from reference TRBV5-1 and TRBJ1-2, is KAGVTQTPRYLIKTRGQQVTLSCSPISGHRSVSWYQQTPGQGLQFLFEYFSETQRNKGNFPGRFSGRQFSNSRSEMNVSTLELGDSALYLCASSTGTVNYGYTFGSGTRLTVV.